This T cell receptor beta chain was observed in a study of Tregs in tolerant kidney transplant recipients. Findings and limits, study-wide: Expanding Tregs on activated donor B cells appeared to best identify donor-specific TCRbeta clones.

In regard to this clone: Its target is not known.

The V gene lost 0 bases and the J gene lost 3 bases, with 12 bases spanning the gap. The CDR3 is 15 residues long. CDR1 and CDR2 (germline): MNHNS, SASEGT. The method was immunoSEQ multiplex PCR; TCRdb's version includes in-frame clones alone and lacks a portion of them. This table holds approximately 20,000 clones, just over 65% found once. The source is a human donor in good health. The chain joins TRBV6-1 to TRBJ2-7, with D perhaps matching TRBD1 (5 bases). The source material was Tregs from blood cultured with allogeneic cells. The DNA of the CDR3 is TGTGCCAGCAGTGAAGCGGGGCAGGCCCTCTACGAGCAGTACTTC. The encoded protein is CASSEAGQALYEQYF.